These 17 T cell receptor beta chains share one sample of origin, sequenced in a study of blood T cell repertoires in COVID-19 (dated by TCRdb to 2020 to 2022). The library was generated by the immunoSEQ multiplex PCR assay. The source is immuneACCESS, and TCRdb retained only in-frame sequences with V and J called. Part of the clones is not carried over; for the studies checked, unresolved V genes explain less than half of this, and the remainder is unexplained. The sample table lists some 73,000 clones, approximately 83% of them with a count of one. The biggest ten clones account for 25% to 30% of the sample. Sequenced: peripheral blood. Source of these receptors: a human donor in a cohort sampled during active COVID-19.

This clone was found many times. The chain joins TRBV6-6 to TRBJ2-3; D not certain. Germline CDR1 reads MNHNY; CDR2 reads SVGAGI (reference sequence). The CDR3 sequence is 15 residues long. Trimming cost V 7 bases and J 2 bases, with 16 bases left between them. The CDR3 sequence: CASTISWAATDTQYF. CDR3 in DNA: TGTGCCAGCACCATTTCTTGGGCTGCCACAGATACGCAGTATTTT.

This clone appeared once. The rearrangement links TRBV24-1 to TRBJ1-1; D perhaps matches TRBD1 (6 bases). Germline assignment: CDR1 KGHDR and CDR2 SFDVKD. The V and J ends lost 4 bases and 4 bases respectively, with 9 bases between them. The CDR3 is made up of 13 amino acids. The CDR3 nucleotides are TGTGCCACCAGTGAAGGGGGGGGCACTGAAGCTTTCTTT. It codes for CATSEGGGTEAFF.

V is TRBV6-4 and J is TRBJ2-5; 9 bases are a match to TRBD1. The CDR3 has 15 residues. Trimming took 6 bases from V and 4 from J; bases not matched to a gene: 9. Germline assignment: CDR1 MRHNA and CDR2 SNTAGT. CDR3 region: CASRRDRARGETQYF. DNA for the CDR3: TGTGCCAGCAGACGGGACAGGGCCAGAGGAGAGACCCAGTACTTC.

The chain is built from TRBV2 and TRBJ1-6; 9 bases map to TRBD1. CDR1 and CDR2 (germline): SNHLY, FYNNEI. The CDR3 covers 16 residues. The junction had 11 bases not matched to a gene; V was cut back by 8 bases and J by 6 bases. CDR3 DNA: TGTGCCAGCTCACGGCGAACAGGGGGCCGTAATTCACCCCTCCACTTT. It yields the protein CASSRRTGGRNSPLHF.

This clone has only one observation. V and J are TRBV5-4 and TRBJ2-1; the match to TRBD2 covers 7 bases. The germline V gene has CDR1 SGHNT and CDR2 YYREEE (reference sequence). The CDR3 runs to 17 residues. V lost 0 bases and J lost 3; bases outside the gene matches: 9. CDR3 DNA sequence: TGTGCCAGCAGCTTGGGGGCCCTAGCGGATGACTACAATGAGCAGTTCTTC. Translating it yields CASSLGALADDYNEQFF.

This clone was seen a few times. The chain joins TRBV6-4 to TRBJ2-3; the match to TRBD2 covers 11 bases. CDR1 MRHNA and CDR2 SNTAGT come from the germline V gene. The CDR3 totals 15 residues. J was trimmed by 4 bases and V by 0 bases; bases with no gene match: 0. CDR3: CASSDSSGGADTQYF. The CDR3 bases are TGTGCCAGCAGTGACTCTAGCGGGGGGGCAGATACGCAGTATTTT.

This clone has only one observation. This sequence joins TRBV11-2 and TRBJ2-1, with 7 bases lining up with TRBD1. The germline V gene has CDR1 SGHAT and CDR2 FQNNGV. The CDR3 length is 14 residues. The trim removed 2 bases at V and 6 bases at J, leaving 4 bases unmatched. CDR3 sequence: CASSLRQGSNEQFF. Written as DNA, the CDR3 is TGTGCCAGCAGCTTAAGACAGGGTAGCAATGAGCAGTTCTTC.

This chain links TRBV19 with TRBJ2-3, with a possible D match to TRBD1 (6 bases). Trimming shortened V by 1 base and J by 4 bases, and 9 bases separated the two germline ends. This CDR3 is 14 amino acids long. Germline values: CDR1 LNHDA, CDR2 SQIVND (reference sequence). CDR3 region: CASSIVQGADTQYF. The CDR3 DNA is TGTGCCAGTAGTATAGTACAGGGCGCAGATACGCAGTATTTT.

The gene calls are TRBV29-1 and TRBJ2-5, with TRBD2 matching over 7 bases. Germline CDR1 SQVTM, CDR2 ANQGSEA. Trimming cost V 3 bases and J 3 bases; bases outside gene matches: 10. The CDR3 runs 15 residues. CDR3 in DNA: TGCAGCGTTGAGAGAGCGGGGTCGTTAAAAGAGACCCAGTACTTC. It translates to CSVERAGSLKETQYF.

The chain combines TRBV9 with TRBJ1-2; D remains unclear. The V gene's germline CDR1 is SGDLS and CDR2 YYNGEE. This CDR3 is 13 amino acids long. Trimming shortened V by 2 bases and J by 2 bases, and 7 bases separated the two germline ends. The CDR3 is CASSVDSNYGYTF. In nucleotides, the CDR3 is TGTGCCAGCAGCGTCGACTCGAACTATGGCTACACCTTC.

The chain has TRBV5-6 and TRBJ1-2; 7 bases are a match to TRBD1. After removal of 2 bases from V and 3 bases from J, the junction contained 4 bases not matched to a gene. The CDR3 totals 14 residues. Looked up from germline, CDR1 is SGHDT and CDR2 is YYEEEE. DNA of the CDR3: TGTGCCAGCAGCTTCCTACAGGGGTACTATGGCTACACCTTC. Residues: CASSFLQGYYGYTF.

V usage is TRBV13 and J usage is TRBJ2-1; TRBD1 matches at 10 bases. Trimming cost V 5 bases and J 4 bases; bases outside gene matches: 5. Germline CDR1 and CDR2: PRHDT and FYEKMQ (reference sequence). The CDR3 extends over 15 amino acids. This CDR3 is CASSLGQGYYNEQFF. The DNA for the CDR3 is TGTGCCAGCAGCCTGGGACAGGGGTATTACAATGAGCAGTTCTTC.

The DNA for the CDR3 is TGTGCCAGCAGCCTAGTAGGGGCGGACACCGGGGAGCTGTTTTTT. Translating it yields CASSLVGADTGELFF. This sequence joins TRBV11-2 and TRBJ2-2; possibly TRBD1 for D (5 bases). The CDR3 totals 15 residues. V was shortened by 5 bases and J by 3 bases, with 13 bases between the two germline ends. The V gene's germline CDR1 is SGHAT and CDR2 FQNNGV.

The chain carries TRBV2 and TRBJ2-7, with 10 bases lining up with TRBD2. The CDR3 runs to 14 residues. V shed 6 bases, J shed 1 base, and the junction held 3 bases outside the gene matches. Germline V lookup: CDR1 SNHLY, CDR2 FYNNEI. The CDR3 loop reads CASSVSGGSYEQYF. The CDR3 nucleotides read TGTGCCAGCAGCGTTAGCGGGGGGTCCTACGAGCAGTACTTC.

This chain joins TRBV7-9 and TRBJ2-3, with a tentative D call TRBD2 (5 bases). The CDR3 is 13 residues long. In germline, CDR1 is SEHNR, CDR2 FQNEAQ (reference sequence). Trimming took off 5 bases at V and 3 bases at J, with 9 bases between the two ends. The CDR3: CASSPGVTDTQYF. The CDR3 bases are TGTGCCAGCAGCCCCGGGGTTACAGATACGCAGTATTTT.

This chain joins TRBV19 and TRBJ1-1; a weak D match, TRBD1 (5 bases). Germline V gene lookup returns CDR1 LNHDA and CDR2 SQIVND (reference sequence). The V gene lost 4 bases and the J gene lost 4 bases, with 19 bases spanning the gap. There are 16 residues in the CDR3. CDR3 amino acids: CASSTFEVRGSTEAFF. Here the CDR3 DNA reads TGTGCCAGTAGTACATTCGAAGTCCGGGGGAGCACTGAAGCTTTCTTT.

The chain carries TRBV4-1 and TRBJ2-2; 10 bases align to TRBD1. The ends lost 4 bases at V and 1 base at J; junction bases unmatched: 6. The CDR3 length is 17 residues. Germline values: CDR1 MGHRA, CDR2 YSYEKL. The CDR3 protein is CASSPRTGGQNTGELFF. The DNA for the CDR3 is TGCGCCAGCAGCCCCAGGACAGGGGGACAGAACACCGGGGAGCTGTTTTTT.